A selection of T cell receptor beta chains follows, all from one sample in a study of spatial heterogeneity in lung cancer. TCRdb re-called the 5' RACE reads with MiXCR, one entry per CDR3 protein. Of more than 10,000 distinct CDR3 sequences in the sample, over 4.5% were seen once. The specimen was PBMCs, collected at surgery. Source of these receptors: a male donor with early-stage non-small cell lung cancer. The CDR3 runs from the conserved cysteine through the conserved F or W. The D gene is left open where the match is weak. A row's size may be missing; if present it is once, few, many or a size class.

j_call d_call v_call clone_size cdr3_nt cdr3_aa
TRBJ1-5 NA TRBV7-3 many TGTGCCAGCAGCTTTCGACAGTGCTTTAGCAATCAGCCCCAGCATTTT CASSFRQCFSNQPQHF
TRBJ1-2 NA TRBV28 NA TGTGCCAGCAGTTCGTCCTTGCCGGCCTGGTACCGTTATGGCTACACCTTC CASSSSLPAWYRYGYTF
TRBJ2-7 TRBD2 TRBV6-2/TRBV6-3 few TGTGCCAGCAGTTACTCGGCTAGCGGGAGGTACGAGCAGTACTTC CASSYSASGRYEQYF
TRBJ2-3 NA TRBV5-6 medium-sized TGTGCCAGCACCTTACAAAGGGTTACAGATACGCAGTATTTT CASTLQRVTDTQYF
TRBJ2-7 TRBD2 TRBV28 medium-sized TGTGCCAGCACCATCTTACCGGGACTAGCTTTCTCCTACGAGCAGTACTTC CASTILPGLAFSYEQYF
TRBJ1-1 NA TRBV11-2 NA TGTGCCAGCAGCACCCCCCACACAGGTCAGGAAGCTTTCTTT CASSTPHTGQEAFF
TRBJ2-5 NA TRBV29-1 many TGCAGCGGGGGCACAGGGGAGGGAGAGACCCAGTACTTC CSGGTGEGETQYF
TRBJ2-1 NA TRBV18 many TGTGCCAGCTCACCTTCTGTGGGGTCCTACAATGAGCAGTTCTTC CASSPSVGSYNEQFF
TRBJ2-5 NA TRBV5-5 many TGTGCCAGCAGATTCACAGGGAGGGAGACCCAGTACTTC CASRFTGRETQYF
TRBJ2-3 TRBD2 TRBV7-2 NA TGTGCCAGCAGCTTATTCCCGCGGGAGGTACCAGATACGCAGTATTTT CASSLFPREVPDTQYF
TRBJ1-2 TRBD1 TRBV4-1 medium-sized TGCGCCAGCAGCCCGGTCGGGACAGGGACCAACTATGGCTACACCTTC CASSPVGTGTNYGYTF
TRBJ2-7 NA TRBV27 many TGTGCCAGCAGTTTAGCCTACGAGCAGTACTTC CASSLAYEQYF
TRBJ2-7 NA TRBV28 many TGTGCCAGCAGAAAAGCGTGGGGGCCCCTTTCCTACGAGCAGTACTTC CASRKAWGPLSYEQYF
TRBJ1-1 NA TRBV5-1 many TGCGCCAGCAGCCCCCCTTCGGGGTCGGGTACTGAAGCTTTCTTT CASSPPSGSGTEAFF
TRBJ2-6 NA TRBV10-3 many TGTGCCACGTCAGACAGATCCTCTGGGGCCAACGTCCTGACTTTC CATSDRSSGANVLTF
TRBJ2-1 NA TRBV7-6 many TGTGCCAGCAACCCCTCGGCGAATGGGGATGAGCAGTTCTTC CASNPSANGDEQFF
TRBJ2-1 TRBD2 TRBV7-2 medium-sized TGTGCCAGCAGCTTGATAAGTGGGCTAGCGGGGCTGAATTACTACAATGAGCAGTTCTTC CASSLISGLAGLNYYNEQFF
TRBJ2-5 NA TRBV20-1 many TGCAGTGCCACGCTAGCGGAGACCCAGTACTTC CSATLAETQYF
TRBJ2-1 NA TRBV28 many TGTGCCAGCAGAGAGGGTGAGCAGTTCTTC CASREGEQFF
TRBJ1-3 NA TRBV12-3/TRBV12-4 many TGTGCCAGCAGTCCCTCCATGCCCGGAAACACCATATATTTT CASSPSMPGNTIYF
TRBJ2-3 TRBD2 TRBV7-2 many TGTGCCAGCAGCCAGACTAGCTTCACAGATACGCAGTATTTT CASSQTSFTDTQYF
TRBJ1-2 TRBD1 TRBV12-3/TRBV12-4 medium-sized TGTGCCAGCAGACCGGGACAGATCTATGGCTACACCTTC CASRPGQIYGYTF
TRBJ1-6 NA TRBV7-2 NA TGTGCCAGCAGCTTGGGACTGAATTCACCCCTCCACTTT CASSLGLNSPLHF
TRBJ1-2 NA TRBV5-1 few TGCGCCAGCAGCACGTCCAGCCTCTATGGCTACACCTTC CASSTSSLYGYTF
TRBJ1-1 NA TRBV18 medium-sized TGTGCCAGCTCGACTGGAGGCGGGGGAACTGAAGCTTTCTTT CASSTGGGGTEAFF
TRBJ2-3 NA TRBV28 many TGTGCCAGCAGTTTCAGGGCCCCAGATACGCAGTATTTT CASSFRAPDTQYF
TRBJ2-7 NA TRBV2 many TGTGCCAGCAGTGAAGGACGGGCAGCCTACGAGCAGTACTTC CASSEGRAAYEQYF
TRBJ1-2 NA TRBV7-2 many TGTGCCAGCAGCCCTGGCGGGGGCTCCTATGGCTACACCTTC CASSPGGGSYGYTF
TRBJ2-2 TRBD2 TRBV7-6 many TGTGCCAGCAGCCTCCTTAGCGGGAGAGACACCGGGGAGCTGTTTTTT CASSLLSGRDTGELFF
TRBJ2-3 NA TRBV5-5 medium-sized TGTGCCAGCAGCTTGCTTCGAAAGGCGGGACTCCTAGATACGCAGTATTTT CASSLLRKAGLLDTQYF
TRBJ2-1 NA TRBV29-1 many TGCAGCGTTGTAGGCCAGGGTGACAATGAGCAGTTCTTC CSVVGQGDNEQFF
TRBJ2-1 TRBD2 TRBV2 NA TGTGCCAGCAGCCCCGGACTAGCGGGAGGGAACAATGAGCAGTTCTTC CASSPGLAGGNNEQFF
TRBJ2-1 TRBD2 TRBV7-9 many TGTGCCAGCAGCCCTGGGACTAGCGGGAATGAGCAGTTCTTC CASSPGTSGNEQFF
TRBJ1-6 TRBD1 TRBV29-1 NA TGCAGCGCTCTGACAGGGAGGAATTCACCCCTCCACTTT CSALTGRNSPLHF